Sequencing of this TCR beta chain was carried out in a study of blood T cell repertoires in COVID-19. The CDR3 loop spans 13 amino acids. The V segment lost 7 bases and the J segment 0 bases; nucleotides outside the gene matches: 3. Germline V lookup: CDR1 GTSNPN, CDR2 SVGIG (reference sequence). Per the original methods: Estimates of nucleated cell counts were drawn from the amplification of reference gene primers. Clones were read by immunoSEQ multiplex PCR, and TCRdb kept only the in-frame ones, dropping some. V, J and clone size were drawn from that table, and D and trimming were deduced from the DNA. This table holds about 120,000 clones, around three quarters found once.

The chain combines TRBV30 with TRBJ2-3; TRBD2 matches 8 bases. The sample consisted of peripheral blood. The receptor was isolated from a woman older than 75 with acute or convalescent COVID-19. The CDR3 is CASGGASTDTQYF. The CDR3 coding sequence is TGTGCCTCGGGGGGGGCTAGCACAGATACGCAGTATTTT.